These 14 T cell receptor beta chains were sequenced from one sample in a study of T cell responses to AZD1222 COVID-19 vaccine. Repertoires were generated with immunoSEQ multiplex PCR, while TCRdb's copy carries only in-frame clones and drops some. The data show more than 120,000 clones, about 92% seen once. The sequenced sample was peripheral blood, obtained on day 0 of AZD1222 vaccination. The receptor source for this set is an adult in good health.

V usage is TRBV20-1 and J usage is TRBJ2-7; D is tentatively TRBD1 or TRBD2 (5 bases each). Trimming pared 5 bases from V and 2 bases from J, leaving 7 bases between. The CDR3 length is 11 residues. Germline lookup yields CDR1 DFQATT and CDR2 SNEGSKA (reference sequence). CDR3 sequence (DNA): TGCAGTGCTGGGGACCCCTACGAGCAGTACTTC. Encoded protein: CSAGDPYEQYF.

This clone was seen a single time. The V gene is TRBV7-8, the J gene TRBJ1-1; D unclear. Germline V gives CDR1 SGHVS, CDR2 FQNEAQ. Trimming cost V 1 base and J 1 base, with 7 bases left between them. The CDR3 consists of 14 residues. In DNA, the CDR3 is TGTGCCAGCAGCTTAGAGTGGAGGAACACTGAAGCTTTCTTT. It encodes CASSLEWRNTEAFF.

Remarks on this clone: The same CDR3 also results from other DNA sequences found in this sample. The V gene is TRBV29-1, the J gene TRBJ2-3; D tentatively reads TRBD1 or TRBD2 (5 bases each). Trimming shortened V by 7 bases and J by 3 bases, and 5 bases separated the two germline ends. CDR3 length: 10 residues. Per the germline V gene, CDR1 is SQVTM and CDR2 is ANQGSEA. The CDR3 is CSGGTDTQYF. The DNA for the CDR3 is TGCAGCGGGGGGACAGATACGCAGTATTTT.

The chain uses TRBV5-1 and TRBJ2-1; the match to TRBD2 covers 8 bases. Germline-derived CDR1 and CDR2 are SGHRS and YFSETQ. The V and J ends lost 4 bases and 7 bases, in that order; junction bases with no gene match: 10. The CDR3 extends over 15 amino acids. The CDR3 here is CASSLGPAGVNEQFF. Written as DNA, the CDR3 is TGCGCCAGCAGCCTGGGGCCAGCGGGGGTTAATGAGCAGTTCTTC.

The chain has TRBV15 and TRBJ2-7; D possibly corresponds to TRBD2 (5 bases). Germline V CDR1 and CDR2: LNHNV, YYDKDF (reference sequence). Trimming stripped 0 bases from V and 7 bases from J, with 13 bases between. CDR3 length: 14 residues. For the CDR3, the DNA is TGTGCCACCAGCAGAGATAGGGAAACGGGGGAGCAGTACTTC. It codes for CATSRDRETGEQYF.

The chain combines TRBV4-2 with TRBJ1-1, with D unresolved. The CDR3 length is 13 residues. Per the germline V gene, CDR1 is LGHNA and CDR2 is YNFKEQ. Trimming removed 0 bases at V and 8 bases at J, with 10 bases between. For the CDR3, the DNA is TGTGCCAGCAGCCAAGATCAGGACGACGAAGCTTTCTTT. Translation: CASSQDQDDEAFF.

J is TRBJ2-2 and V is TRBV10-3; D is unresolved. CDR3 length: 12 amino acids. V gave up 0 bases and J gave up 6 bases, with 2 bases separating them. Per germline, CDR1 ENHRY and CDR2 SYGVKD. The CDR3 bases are TGTGCCATCAGTGAGTCAGCCGGGGAGCTGTTTTTT. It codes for CAISESAGELFF.

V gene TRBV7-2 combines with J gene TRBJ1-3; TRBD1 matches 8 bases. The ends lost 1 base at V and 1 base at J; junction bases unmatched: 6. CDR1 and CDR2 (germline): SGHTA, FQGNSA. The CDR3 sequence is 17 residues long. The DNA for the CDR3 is TGTGCCAGCAGCTTAGTTAGCCAGGGGGCTTCTGGAAACACCATATATTTT. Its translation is CASSLVSQGASGNTIYF.

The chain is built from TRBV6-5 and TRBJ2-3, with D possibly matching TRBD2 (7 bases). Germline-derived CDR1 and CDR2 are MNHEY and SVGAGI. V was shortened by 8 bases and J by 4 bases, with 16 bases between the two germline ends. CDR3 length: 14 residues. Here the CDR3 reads CASSGGGRPDTQYF. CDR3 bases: TGTGCCAGCTCCGGGGGCGGGAGACCAGATACGCAGTATTTT.

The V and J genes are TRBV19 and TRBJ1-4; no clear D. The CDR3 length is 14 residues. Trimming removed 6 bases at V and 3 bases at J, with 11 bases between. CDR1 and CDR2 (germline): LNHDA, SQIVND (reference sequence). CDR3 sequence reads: CASRQASANEKLFF. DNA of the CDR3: TGTGCCAGTAGGCAAGCTTCAGCTAATGAAAAACTGTTTTTT.

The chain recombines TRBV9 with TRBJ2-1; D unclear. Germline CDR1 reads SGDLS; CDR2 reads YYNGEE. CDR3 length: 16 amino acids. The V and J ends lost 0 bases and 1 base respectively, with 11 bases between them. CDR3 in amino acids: CASSVATGLSYNEQFF. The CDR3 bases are TGTGCCAGCAGCGTAGCTACTGGTCTGTCCTACAATGAGCAGTTCTTC.

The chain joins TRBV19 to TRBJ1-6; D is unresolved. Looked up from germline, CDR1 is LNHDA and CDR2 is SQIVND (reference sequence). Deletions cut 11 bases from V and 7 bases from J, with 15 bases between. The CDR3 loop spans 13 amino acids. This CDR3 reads CAASTNWNSPLHF. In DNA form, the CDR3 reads TGTGCCGCCTCGACAAACTGGAATTCACCCCTCCACTTT.

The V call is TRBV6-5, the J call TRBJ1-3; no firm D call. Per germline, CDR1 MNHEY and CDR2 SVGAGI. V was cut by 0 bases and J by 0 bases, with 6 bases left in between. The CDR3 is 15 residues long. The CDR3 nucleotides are TGTGCCAGCAGTTACTCGGTAACCTCTGGAAACACCATATATTTT. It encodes CASSYSVTSGNTIYF.

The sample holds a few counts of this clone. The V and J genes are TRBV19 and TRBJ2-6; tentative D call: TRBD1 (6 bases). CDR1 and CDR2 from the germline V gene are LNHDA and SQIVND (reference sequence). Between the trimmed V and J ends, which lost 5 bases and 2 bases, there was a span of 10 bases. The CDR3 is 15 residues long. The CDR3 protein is CASSQGGTGANVLTF. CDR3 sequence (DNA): TGTGCCAGTAGTCAAGGGGGTACTGGGGCCAACGTCCTGACTTTC.